A selection of T cell receptor beta chains follows, all from one sample in a study of Ad26.COV2.S vaccination and SARS-CoV-2 variants. The data were produced by immunoSEQ multiplex PCR, yet TCRdb's version contains in-frame clones alone and is incomplete. This table holds 330,000 or so clones, under 90% found once. Sample: peripheral blood, taken in a trial of Ad26.COV2.S vaccine versus placebo. The receptors were gathered from a person between 18 and 59 years old who received the Ad26.COV2.S COVID-19 vaccine or a placebo. The CDR3 runs from the conserved cysteine through the conserved F or W. A D gene is named only where the DNA matches it firmly. Not all rows give a size; the values are once, few, many and, for expanded clones, a class.

>-|few|TRBJ2-6|TRBV24-1
CATSDFRRSGANVLTF
TGTGCCACCAGTGATTTTCGTCGCTCTGGGGCCAACGTCCTGACTTTC
>-|-|TRBJ1-1|TRBV18
CASSLLTVKNTEAFF
TGTGCCAGCTCACTATTGACAGTCAAGAACACTGAAGCTTTCTTT
>-|once|TRBJ1-1|TRBV19
CASSIIGTLEAFF
TGTGCCAGTAGTATCATCGGGACACTTGAAGCTTTCTTT
>TRBD1|-|TRBJ1-2|TRBV3-1/TRBV3-2
CAGSPDLTGEGYGYTF
TGTGCCGGCAGCCCAGACCTTACAGGGGAGGGCTATGGCTACACCTTC
>TRBD1|-|TRBJ2-3|TRBV7-2
CASSLEQGANLLTDTQYF
TGTGCCAGCAGCTTAGAACAGGGGGCCAATCTTCTCACAGATACGCAGTATTTT
>TRBD2|-|TRBJ2-2|TRBV15
CATSRFSPTSGYTGELFF
TGTGCCACCAGCAGGTTTTCCCCGACTAGCGGATACACCGGGGAGCTGTTTTTT
>TRBD1|-|TRBJ1-2|TRBV11-2
CASLLGTGALLGGYTF
TGTGCCAGCCTCTTAGGGACAGGGGCTCTTCTGGGTGGCTACACCTTC
>TRBD2|-|TRBJ2-7|TRBV7-2
CASSFSGGENTYEQYF
TGTGCCAGCAGCTTTAGCGGGGGAGAAAATACCTACGAGCAGTACTTC
>-|-|TRBJ1-2|TRBV6-5
CASSYGSYTVNYGYTF
TGTGCCAGCAGTTACGGGTCTTATACAGTGAACTATGGCTACACCTTC
>-|-|TRBJ2-1|TRBV6-5
CASNLYNEQFF
TGTGCCAGCAATCTGTACAATGAGCAGTTCTTC
>-|-|TRBJ2-5|TRBV7-2
CASSLGGGETQYF
TGTGCCAGCAGCTTAGGGGGTGGGGAGACCCAGTACTTC
>TRBD1|-|TRBJ2-1|TRBV11-3
CASSDRDRGLDEQFF
TGTGCCAGCAGCGACCGGGACAGGGGATTAGATGAGCAGTTCTTC
>TRBD2|-|TRBJ2-5|TRBV6-5
CASSYGAGGGETQYF
TGTGCCAGCAGTTACGGGGCGGGAGGAGGGGAGACCCAGTACTTC
>-|-|TRBJ2-3|TRBV30
CAWSVGSGPTDTQYF
TGTGCCTGGAGTGTAGGTAGCGGACCCACAGATACGCAGTATTTT
>-|-|TRBJ2-5|TRBV9
CASSRSPGEETQYF
TGTGCCAGCAGCCGTAGTCCCGGGGAAGAGACCCAGTACTTC
>TRBD2|-|TRBJ2-2|TRBV7-2
CASSLILAGPGELFF
TGTGCCAGCAGCTTAATCCTAGCGGGGCCCGGGGAGCTGTTTTTT
>TRBD1|-|TRBJ1-1|TRBV7-9
CANSLLGQGSEAFF
TGTGCCAACAGCTTATTGGGACAGGGGAGTGAAGCTTTCTTT
>-|-|TRBJ1-1|TRBV4-2
CASSTQGFQTEAFF
TGTGCCAGCAGCACCCAGGGTTTTCAAACTGAAGCTTTCTTT
>-|-|TRBJ1-6|TRBV24-1
CATRINRAVNSPLHF
TGTGCCACCAGAATTAACAGGGCGGTTAATTCACCCCTCCACTTT
>TRBD1|-|TRBJ1-2|TRBV4-1
CASSQAGTGNYGYTF
TGCGCCAGCAGCCAAGCCGGGACAGGGAACTATGGCTACACCTTC
>-|-|TRBJ1-3|TRBV7-6
CASSLYQAGLGHGNTIYF
TGTGCCAGCAGCTTATATCAGGCCGGGCTCGGACACGGAAACACCATATATTTT
>-|-|TRBJ1-2|TRBV19
CASSLQTYGYTF
TGTGCCAGTAGCCTACAGACCTATGGCTACACCTTC
>-|-|TRBJ2-1|TRBV9
CASSPRAPENEQFF
TGTGCCAGCAGCCCCCGCGCCCCAGAGAATGAGCAGTTCTTC
>TRBD2|-|TRBJ2-1|TRBV19
CASSTGLAGEQFF
TGTGCCAGTAGTACCGGACTAGCAGGTGAGCAGTTCTTC
>TRBD1|-|TRBJ1-2|TRBV19
CASRRTGARYGYTF
TGTGCCAGTAGAAGGACAGGGGCCCGCTATGGCTACACCTTC
>-|-|TRBJ2-3|TRBV5-1
CASSLSTDTQYF
TGCGCCAGCAGCTTGTCCACAGATACGCAGTATTTT
>-|-|TRBJ2-1|TRBV19
CASSISPGVNNEQFF
TGTGCCAGTAGTATATCCCCCGGGGTTAACAATGAGCAGTTCTTC
>TRBD1|-|TRBJ1-2|TRBV5-6
CASSSSFPSTGNNYGYTF
TGTGCCAGCAGCTCCTCCTTCCCATCGACAGGGAATAACTATGGCTACACCTTC
>-|-|TRBJ2-2|TRBV11-1
CASSLQLGGTGELFF
TGTGCCAGCAGCTTACAACTAGGGGGCACCGGGGAGCTGTTTTTT
>TRBD1|-|TRBJ2-3|TRBV24-1
CATSSTGYADTQYF
TGTGCCACCAGCTCGACAGGGTATGCAGATACGCAGTATTTT
>-|-|TRBJ1-1|TRBV27
CASSYGGANTEAFF
TGTGCCAGCAGTTACGGGGGGGCGAACACTGAAGCTTTCTTT
>TRBD2|-|TRBJ2-1|TRBV25-1
CASGSFAGGPYNEQFF
TGTGCCAGCGGATCTTTCGCGGGAGGCCCCTACAATGAGCAGTTCTTC
>TRBD1|-|TRBJ1-2|TRBV7-9
CASSSRQGKEVIYGYTF
TGTGCCAGCAGTTCCCGACAGGGGAAAGAGGTGATCTATGGCTACACCTTC
>-|-|TRBJ2-1|TRBV5-1
CASSFDVAVNEQFF
TGCGCCAGCAGCTTTGATGTAGCCGTCAATGAGCAGTTCTTC
>-|few|TRBJ1-2|TRBV19
CASRLDLNYGYTF
TGTGCCAGTAGGTTAGACTTGAACTATGGCTACACCTTC
>-|-|TRBJ2-7|TRBV7-2
CASSLFGDEQYF
TGTGCCAGCAGCTTATTTGGAGACGAGCAGTACTTC
>-|-|TRBJ1-5|TRBV7-6
CASSLSAGTDSNQPQHF
TGTGCCAGCAGCTTATCGGCAGGGACGGATAGCAATCAGCCCCAGCATTTT
>-|once|TRBJ2-4|TRBV3-1/TRBV3-2
CASSPAGSQQGSNIQYF
TGTGCCAGCAGCCCTGCGGGGAGTCAACAGGGGTCAAACATTCAGTACTTC
>TRBD1|-|TRBJ2-2|TRBV19
CASTPYRGNTGELFF
TGTGCCAGTACTCCATACAGGGGTAACACCGGGGAGCTGTTTTTT
>TRBD2|-|TRBJ2-1|TRBV10-1
CASSEGSGGYNEQFF
TGCGCCAGCAGTGAGGGGTCGGGGGGGTACAATGAGCAGTTCTTC
>TRBD1|-|TRBJ2-1|TRBV27
CASSLKGTVYEQFF
TGTGCCAGCAGTTTAAAGGGGACAGTCTACGAGCAGTTCTTC
>TRBD1|-|TRBJ1-2|TRBV5-4
CASSSRQGNYGYTF
TGTGCCAGCAGCTCCCGACAGGGGAACTATGGCTACACCTTC
>-|-|TRBJ2-3|TRBV6-2/TRBV6-3
CASSYPYSTDTQYF
TGTGCCAGCAGTTACCCATACAGCACAGATACGCAGTATTTT
>-|-|TRBJ2-1|TRBV7-2
CASSLNKAGSSYNEQFF
TGTGCCAGCAGCTTAAATAAGGCGGGGAGCTCCTACAATGAGCAGTTCTTC
>-|once|TRBJ1-3|TRBV5-1
CASSLDNGNTIYF
TGCGCCAGCAGCTTGGACAATGGAAACACCATATATTTT